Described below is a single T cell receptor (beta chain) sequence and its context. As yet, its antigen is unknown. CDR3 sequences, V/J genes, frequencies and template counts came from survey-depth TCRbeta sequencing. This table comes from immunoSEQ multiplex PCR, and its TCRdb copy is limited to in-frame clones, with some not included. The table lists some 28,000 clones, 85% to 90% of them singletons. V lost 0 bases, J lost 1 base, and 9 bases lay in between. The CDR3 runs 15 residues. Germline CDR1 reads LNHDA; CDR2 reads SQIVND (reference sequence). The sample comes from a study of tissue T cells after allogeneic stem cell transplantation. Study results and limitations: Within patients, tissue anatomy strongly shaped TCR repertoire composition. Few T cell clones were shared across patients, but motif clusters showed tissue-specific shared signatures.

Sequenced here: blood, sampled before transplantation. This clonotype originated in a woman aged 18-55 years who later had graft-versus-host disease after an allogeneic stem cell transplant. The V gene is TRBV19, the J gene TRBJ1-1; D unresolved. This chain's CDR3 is CASSIEAQTNTEAFF. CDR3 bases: TGTGCCAGTAGTATAGAGGCACAGACGAACACTGAAGCTTTCTTT.